This is a list of T cell receptor beta chains from one sample in a study of regulatory T cells in long-lasting Graves disease. A single record per CDR3 protein comes from TCRdb applying MiXCR to the multiplex PCR reads. Of 450,000 to 650,000 distinct CDR3 sequences listed, approximately 16% are singletons. The same data also went into a second study, on T cells in Graves' hyperthyroidism and ophthalmopathy.

The sample was peripheral blood mononuclear cells (PBMCs), taken at new diagnosis, from a patient treated with antithyroid drugs. The receptor source for this set is a woman in her forties or fifties with Graves disease. Both conserved end residues are part of each CDR3. D genes are given only for firm matches. The listing skips clone size in some rows; elsewhere it reads once, few, many or a size class.

V: TRBV18
D: TRBD1
size: few
J: TRBJ2-7
DNA: TGTGCCAGCTCACCGGGACAGGGTATCGAGCAGTACTTC
CDR3: CASSPGQGIEQYF

V: TRBV6-5
D: TRBD1
size: few
J: TRBJ1-1
DNA: TGTGCCAGCAGTTACTCGAACAGGGGAGGCACTGAAGCTTTCTTT
CDR3: CASSYSNRGGTEAFF

V: TRBV27
D: TRBD2
size: many
J: TRBJ2-3
DNA: TGTGCCAGCACACTAGCGGGGATGTCAGATACGCAGTATTTT
CDR3: CASTLAGMSDTQYF

V: TRBV3-1
D: -
size: many
J: TRBJ2-1
DNA: TGTGCCAGCAGCCAAGTCGTGACTAGTTCCAGTGAGCAGTTCTTC
CDR3: CASSQVVTSSSEQFF

V: TRBV7-2
D: -
size: -
J: TRBJ1-6
DNA: TGTGCCAGCAGCTTATCTTACGGCTATAATTCACCCCTCCACTTT
CDR3: CASSLSYGYNSPLHF

V: TRBV12-3/TRBV12-4
D: TRBD1
size: many
J: TRBJ1-2
DNA: TGTGCCAGCAGGCAACAGGGGTCTAACTATGGCTACACCTTC
CDR3: CASRQQGSNYGYTF

V: TRBV9
D: -
size: few
J: TRBJ2-3
DNA: TGTGCCAGCAGCGTACCGACCTCCGGAGACACAGATACGCAGTATTTT
CDR3: CASSVPTSGDTDTQYF

V: TRBV19
D: TRBD2
size: -
J: TRBJ2-1
DNA: TGTGCCAGTAGTATAGGGCCCCCTCAGGAGCGGGGGGGCATCCATGAGCAGTTCTTC
CDR3: CASSIGPPQERGGIHEQFF

V: TRBV5-1
D: -
size: few
J: TRBJ1-2
DNA: TGCGCCAGCAGCTTGGGCGGAGGAGGCAACTATGGCTACACCTTC
CDR3: CASSLGGGGNYGYTF

V: TRBV28
D: TRBD2
size: many
J: TRBJ2-2
DNA: TGTGCCAGCAGTTCGACTAGCGGGTGGGCCGGGGAGCTGTTTTTT
CDR3: CASSSTSGWAGELFF

V: TRBV7-9
D: TRBD2
size: many
J: TRBJ2-5
DNA: TGTGCCAGCAGCTTAGGCGGGGGGCAAGAGACCCAGTACTTC
CDR3: CASSLGGGQETQYF

V: TRBV6-1
D: -
size: many
J: TRBJ1-5
DNA: TGTGCCATTCTAGGTACAGGCAATCAGCCCCAGCATTTT
CDR3: CAILGTGNQPQHF

V: TRBV5-1
D: TRBD1
size: many
J: TRBJ2-7
DNA: TGCGCCAGCAGGGATCCTTTGGGACAGTCGTGGTACGAGCAGTACTTC
CDR3: CASRDPLGQSWYEQYF

V: TRBV6-1
D: -
size: few
J: TRBJ1-3
DNA: TGTGCCAGCCGGGTATCAGTGACCTCTGGAAACACCATATATTTT
CDR3: CASRVSVTSGNTIYF

V: TRBV29-1
D: TRBD1
size: many
J: TRBJ1-1
DNA: TGCAGCGTTGCGGACAGGGAGAACACTGAAGCTTTCTTT
CDR3: CSVADRENTEAFF

V: TRBV18
D: -
size: few
J: TRBJ1-2
DNA: TGTGCCAGCTCACCACCGAAAGGGGTCTATGGCTACACCTTC
CDR3: CASSPPKGVYGYTF